These 10 T cell receptor beta chains share one sample of origin, sequenced in a study of blood T cell repertoires in COVID-19. Sequencing used immunoSEQ multiplex PCR; TCRdb keeps in-frame clones, though not all of them. This table has about 230,000 clones, 80% to 85% appearing once. The specimen sequenced was peripheral blood. Receptor source: a man aged 45-60 years with active or convalescent COVID-19.

This clone has just a few counts. The chain carries TRBV19 and TRBJ1-5; TRBD1 matches 8 bases. The CDR3 loop spans 17 amino acids. Trimming at V came to 1 base and at J to 5 bases, leaving 10 bases not matched to a gene. Germline lookup yields CDR1 LNHDA and CDR2 SQIVND (reference sequence). CDR3 bases: TGTGCCAGTAGTATAGGGCAGGGGGCCCCTTTCTATCAGCCCCAGCATTTT. This gives the protein CASSIGQGAPFYQPQHF.

The chain is built from TRBV5-6 and TRBJ2-1, with 7 bases that match TRBD1. CDR1 and CDR2 from the germline V gene are SGHDT and YYEEEE. The CDR3 is made up of 15 amino acids. V shed 4 bases, J shed 3 bases, and the junction held 7 bases outside the gene matches. CDR3 nucleotide sequence: TGTGCCAGCAGCCAGGGACAGTCGGACTACAATGAGCAGTTCTTC. It encodes CASSQGQSDYNEQFF.

A remark on this clone: A junction boundary mismatches the germline segment, possibly from a read error. V and J are TRBV28 and TRBJ2-7, with D possibly matching TRBD1 (5 bases). Germline V CDR1 and CDR2: MDHEN, SYDVKM. The CDR3 totals 11 residues. The CDR3 coding sequence is TGTGCCAGCTCTAGGGGCCCCCTTACGGATTTC. This translates into CASSRGPLTDF.

This clone was detected once. The chain uses TRBV5-1 and TRBJ1-1, with 10 bases lining up with TRBD1. Per the germline V gene, CDR1 is SGHRS and CDR2 is YFSETQ. The CDR3 is 14 amino acids. The V segment lost 0 bases and the J segment 7 bases; nucleotides outside the gene matches: 3. The CDR3 region has the DNA TGCGCCAGCAGCTTGGGACAGGGGGCGGGTGAAGCTTTCTTT. It specifies CASSLGQGAGEAFF.

This clone was found a few times. J is TRBJ2-7 and V is TRBV7-2, with a tentative D call TRBD1 (5 bases). Germline CDR1 SGHTA, CDR2 FQGNSA. CDR3 length equals 13 residues. The V and J ends lost 6 bases and 5 bases respectively, with 14 bases between them. The DNA for the CDR3 is TGTGCCAGCAGGCCCACCCCAGGGAACGAGCAGTACTTC. This sequence encodes CASRPTPGNEQYF. Combining the CDR3 with reference TRBV7-2 and TRBJ2-7 gives the whole variable domain GAGVSQSPSNKVTEKGKDVELRCDPISGHTALYWYRQSLGQGLEFLIYFQGNSAPDKSGLPSDRFSAERTGGSVSTLTIQRTQQEDSAVYLCASRPTPGNEQYFGPGTRLTVT.

The genes are TRBV3-1 (or the pseudogene TRBV3-2) and TRBJ1-2, with D unclear. CDR1 is LGHDT and CDR2 is YNNKEL in the germline V gene (reference sequence). The CDR3 is 12 residues long. V lost 1 base, J lost 6 bases, and 6 bases lay in between. This chain's CDR3 is CASSQGGNGYTF. CDR3 in DNA: TGTGCCAGCAGCCAAGGAGGCAATGGCTACACCTTC.

This chain connects TRBV2 to TRBJ1-1; D is ambiguous. Germline V gives CDR1 SNHLY, CDR2 FYNNEI. V gave up 2 bases and J gave up 6 bases, with 7 bases separating them. The CDR3 totals 12 residues. This CDR3 is CASSETRSEAFF. In DNA form, the CDR3 reads TGTGCCAGCAGTGAAACTAGGTCTGAAGCTTTCTTT.

The rearrangement joins TRBV5-5 to TRBJ2-1; 8 positions agree with TRBD2. V dropped 0 bases and J dropped 4; count of bases not matched to a gene: 9. The CDR3 has 17 residues. The germline gives CDR1 SGHKS, CDR2 YYEKEE (reference sequence). CDR3 sequence (DNA): TGTGCCAGCAGCTTGGTCCCTGCGGGGGGCGGTTACAATGAGCAGTTCTTC. Encoded protein: CASSLVPAGGGYNEQFF.

This clone was observed once. This sequence joins TRBV6-5 and TRBJ2-7, with 10 bases lining up with TRBD2. CDR3 length equals 15 residues. The germline V gene has CDR1 MNHEY and CDR2 SVGAGI. With V trimmed by 7 bases and J by 0 bases, 6 bases remained unmatched. The CDR3 nucleotides are TGTGCCAGCAAACTTAGCGGGGGGAGCTCCTACGAGCAGTACTTC. As protein: CASKLSGGSSYEQYF.

The V and J genes are TRBV25-1 and TRBJ1-4; a weak D match, TRBD1 (6 bases). Trimming pared 4 bases from V and 8 bases from J, leaving 14 bases between. The germline gives CDR1 MGHDK, CDR2 SYGVNS. The CDR3 sequence is 14 residues long. The DNA for the CDR3 is TGTGCCAGCAGTGCCCCAGGGGCCGGCGAAAAACTGTTTTTT. This codes for CASSAPGAGEKLFF. Combining the CDR3 with reference TRBV25-1 and TRBJ1-4 gives the whole variable domain EADIYQTPRYLVIGTGKKITLECSQTMGHDKMYWYQQDPGMELHLIHYSYGVNSTEKGDLSSESTVSRIRTEHFPLTLESARPSHTSQYLCASSAPGAGEKLFFGSGTQLSVL.